The clone carrying this T cell receptor (beta chain) was seen a handful of times. Antigen: not known. The V segment lost 5 bases and the J segment 4 bases; nucleotides outside the gene matches: 11. Per germline, CDR1 SEHNR and CDR2 FQNEAQ (reference sequence). The CDR3 is made up of 16 amino acids. The sample originates from a study of molecular identifiers for immune sequencing clone quantification. Regarding the study as a whole: One cell's worth of spiked Jurkat TCR RNA was reportedly detectable among 1 million or so naive cells. The study found clones above 20 RNA copies held over 97% of effector molecules and under 1% in naive cells.

With listed TCR primers and previously described methods, bulk TCR libraries were prepared. TCRdb re-analysed the PCR reads in MiXCR, keeping a single row per CDR3 protein. In the table there are 250,000 to 400,000 distinct CDR3 sequences, about 20% of which are singletons. Using a CD8+CD4-CCR7+CD45RA+ phenotype, naive CD8 T cells were sorted. Sequencing input: naive CD8+ T cells from blood, with Jurkat cell RNA spiked in. Subset here: FACS-sorted CD8+CD4-CCR7+CD45RA+ naive T cells. The receptor's source is a human donor in good health. Some libraries in this study had Jurkat cell RNA spiked in. The chain uses TRBV7-9 and TRBJ1-2; 9 bases align to TRBD1. The CDR3 region is CASSPPPGQGLYGYTF. DNA of the CDR3: TGTGCCAGCAGCCCCCCACCGGGACAGGGACTCTATGGCTACACCTTC.